This T cell receptor beta chain was profiled in a study of shared T cell receptors in the human thymus. V lost 0 bases, J lost 2 bases, and 21 bases lay in between. Germline V gene sequence: CDR1 LGHNA, CDR2 YSLEER. This CDR3 is 19 amino acids long. The method was immunoSEQ multiplex PCR; TCRdb's version includes in-frame clones alone and lacks a portion of them. The data hold 600,000 or so clones, with around 87% observed a single time. The same sample was also used in a study of human thymus T cells. Per that study: Unrelated individuals had highly overlapping thymic repertoires, as reported in related research.

The clonotype comes from a boy less than two years old with a congenital heart defect. Sequencing was carried out using thymocytes. The chain uses TRBV4-3 and TRBJ2-3, with D perhaps matching TRBD1 (5 bases). The CDR3 region has the DNA TGCGCCAGCAGCCAAGATCTTGTTCTCAGTCAGGGCGACACAGATACGCAGTATTTT. It codes for CASSQDLVLSQGDTDTQYF.